This TCR beta chain was found in a study of CD8 T cells in ankylosing spondylitis. Germline V gene sequence: CDR1 SGHTA, CDR2 FQGNSA. The CDR3 length is 11 residues. Broader study findings: Disease-linked clones displayed a CD8+ phenotype and appeared relatively rarely in peripheral blood.

There are a few counts of this clonotype. What it binds is unknown. The junction shows a germline mismatch at one end, possibly a read error. MiXCR was run by TCRdb on the 5' RACE reads, yielding one entry per CDR3 protein. The sample shows under 150,000 distinct CDR3 sequences, approximately 9.7% of them seen only once. Sequencing was performed on blood, either unsorted or a sorted T cell fraction (not recorded which). V gene TRBV7-2 combines with J gene TRBJ2-6; D ambiguous. This sequence originates from a male donor with ankylosing spondylitis or in good health (not recorded which). The CDR3 sequence is CASSQTNGLTF. The CDR3, as DNA: TGTGCCAGCAGCCAAACCAACGGCCTGACTTTC. The full variable domain, rest sourced from reference TRBV7-2 and TRBJ2-6, is GAGVSQSPSNKVTEKGKDVELRCDPISGHTALYWYRQSLGQGLEFLIYFQGNSAPDKSGLPSDRFSAERTGGSVSTLTIQRTQQEDSAVYLCASSQTNGLTFGAGSRLTVL.